A selection of T cell receptor beta chains follows, all from one sample in a study of T cells in Graves' hyperthyroidism and ophthalmopathy. MiXCR, run by TCRdb on the multiplex PCR reads, gives a single entry per CDR3 protein. This table has roughly 360,000 distinct CDR3 sequences, about 13% appearing once. The specimen was blood. These receptors came from a man between 25 and 39 years old with Graves' hyperthyroidism that later progressed to Graves' ophthalmopathy. CDR3s include the opening cysteine and the closing phenylalanine or tryptophan. D genes are given only for firm matches.

v_call: TRBV5-6; d_call: NA; j_call: TRBJ2-7; cdr3_aa: CASSLFGRLSYEQYF
v_call: TRBV3-1; d_call: NA; j_call: TRBJ2-3; cdr3_aa: CASSHFRTGSDTQYF
v_call: TRBV30; d_call: NA; j_call: TRBJ2-3; cdr3_aa: CAWRARGTDTQYF
v_call: TRBV27; d_call: TRBD1; j_call: TRBJ2-7; cdr3_aa: CASSLSGDRGSYEQYF
v_call: TRBV20-1; d_call: NA; j_call: TRBJ1-2; cdr3_aa: CSASQGSYGYTF
v_call: TRBV27; d_call: NA; j_call: TRBJ2-4; cdr3_aa: CASSLGGTANIQYF
v_call: TRBV28; d_call: NA; j_call: TRBJ1-1; cdr3_aa: CASKEGDTEAFF
v_call: TRBV9; d_call: NA; j_call: TRBJ2-3; cdr3_aa: CASSVDITDTQYF
v_call: TRBV6-5; d_call: NA; j_call: TRBJ2-5; cdr3_aa: CASSYSSGRETQYF
v_call: TRBV7-9; d_call: NA; j_call: TRBJ2-3; cdr3_aa: CASSLGDFGTDTQYF
v_call: TRBV9; d_call: NA; j_call: TRBJ2-7; cdr3_aa: CASSVAAMDEQYF
v_call: TRBV9; d_call: TRBD1; j_call: TRBJ1-1; cdr3_aa: CASSVVGTGIEAFF
v_call: TRBV15; d_call: NA; j_call: TRBJ1-6; cdr3_aa: CATSKAGGFGPLHF
v_call: TRBV11-2; d_call: NA; j_call: TRBJ1-3; cdr3_aa: CASALGIGNTIYF
v_call: TRBV27; d_call: NA; j_call: TRBJ1-2; cdr3_aa: CASSQDRFNYGYTF
v_call: TRBV10-3; d_call: TRBD1; j_call: TRBJ2-7; cdr3_aa: CAISPGQGLNEQYF
v_call: TRBV5-5; d_call: TRBD1; j_call: TRBJ1-5; cdr3_aa: CASSLALGQGEGPQHF
v_call: TRBV28; d_call: NA; j_call: TRBJ2-7; cdr3_aa: CASSFFPYEQYF
v_call: TRBV2; d_call: NA; j_call: TRBJ1-1; cdr3_aa: CASSVDLGGGKSTEAFF
v_call: TRBV6-2/TRBV6-3; d_call: NA; j_call: TRBJ2-7; cdr3_aa: CASRPLAPTSEQYF
v_call: TRBV27; d_call: TRBD1; j_call: TRBJ2-7; cdr3_aa: CASSKGTVPSSDEQYF
v_call: TRBV5-1; d_call: NA; j_call: TRBJ2-3; cdr3_aa: CASSFSMDTQYF
v_call: TRBV20-1; d_call: TRBD1; j_call: TRBJ2-4; cdr3_aa: CSARDLGQGVNIQYF
v_call: TRBV5-1; d_call: TRBD1; j_call: TRBJ1-2; cdr3_aa: CASSPGQGRALYGYTF
v_call: TRBV19; d_call: NA; j_call: TRBJ1-2; cdr3_aa: CASRSRGPSGYTF
v_call: TRBV5-8; d_call: NA; j_call: TRBJ1-4; cdr3_aa: CASSGGVEEKLFF
v_call: TRBV12-3/TRBV12-4; d_call: NA; j_call: TRBJ1-2; cdr3_aa: CASSLGGGRRSGYTF
v_call: TRBV11-3; d_call: TRBD2; j_call: TRBJ2-1; cdr3_aa: CASSTPTSGGNRDDEQFF
v_call: TRBV28; d_call: TRBD1; j_call: TRBJ1-4; cdr3_aa: CASSSPGQVNEKLFF
v_call: TRBV11-2; d_call: NA; j_call: TRBJ1-5; cdr3_aa: CASSLGMGFRNQPQHF
v_call: TRBV5-1; d_call: NA; j_call: TRBJ1-3; cdr3_aa: CASSLTGTSGNTIYF
v_call: TRBV4-1; d_call: NA; j_call: TRBJ1-6; cdr3_aa: CASSRRGLNSYNSPLHF
v_call: TRBV2; d_call: NA; j_call: TRBJ2-7; cdr3_aa: CASSEPRGAYEQYF
v_call: TRBV6-1; d_call: NA; j_call: TRBJ2-1; cdr3_aa: CASSELVAARGYNEQFF
v_call: TRBV7-8; d_call: TRBD1; j_call: TRBJ1-4; cdr3_aa: CASSLAGTGEEKLFF
v_call: TRBV12-3/TRBV12-4; d_call: NA; j_call: TRBJ2-7; cdr3_aa: CASSLRYSYEQYF
v_call: TRBV6-1; d_call: NA; j_call: TRBJ1-5; cdr3_aa: CASSPRDLGQPQHF
v_call: TRBV5-1; d_call: TRBD2; j_call: TRBJ2-3; cdr3_aa: CASSLRRSGGSDTQYF
v_call: TRBV24-1; d_call: NA; j_call: TRBJ2-1; cdr3_aa: CATSDFRGASYNEQFF
v_call: TRBV2; d_call: NA; j_call: TRBJ2-3; cdr3_aa: CASIPEGSSAFSTDTQYF
v_call: TRBV4-2; d_call: NA; j_call: TRBJ2-7; cdr3_aa: CASSHTSIDYEQYF
v_call: TRBV29-1; d_call: TRBD1; j_call: TRBJ2-2; cdr3_aa: CSARTGGVNTGELFF
v_call: TRBV24-1; d_call: NA; j_call: TRBJ1-2; cdr3_aa: CATSEGRGYTF
v_call: TRBV30; d_call: NA; j_call: TRBJ2-4; cdr3_aa: CAWSSDGELAKNIQYF
v_call: TRBV20-1; d_call: TRBD2; j_call: TRBJ2-7; cdr3_aa: CSADQIAGGTYEQYF
v_call: TRBV5-1; d_call: TRBD2; j_call: TRBJ2-1; cdr3_aa: CASSGISGAHYNEQFF
v_call: TRBV7-6; d_call: NA; j_call: TRBJ2-5; cdr3_aa: CASSSAGMKQETQYF
v_call: TRBV20-1; d_call: NA; j_call: TRBJ2-7; cdr3_aa: CSARARGQTYEQYF